These T cell receptor beta chains were read from a single sample in a study of T cells in Graves' hyperthyroidism and ophthalmopathy. TCRdb ran MiXCR on the multiplex PCR reads and lists one entry per CDR3 protein. The sample lists around 620,000 distinct CDR3 sequences, 15% to 20% occurring once. Material: blood. These receptors were collected from a woman aged 25 to 39 with Graves' hyperthyroidism. Both conserved end residues are part of each CDR3. The D gene is left open where the match is weak. Clone size appears in some rows only: once, few, many, or a class for an expanded clone.

many | TRBD2 | TRBJ2-7 | TRBV20-1 | TGCAGTGCCGGGTCGGCTAGCGGGACTACCTACGAGCAGTACTTC | CSAGSASGTTYEQYF
NA | NA | TRBJ2-7 | TRBV28 | TGTGCCAGCAACCCTAGAGGCAGGGTCAACGAGCAGTACTTC | CASNPRGRVNEQYF
NA | TRBD2 | TRBJ2-1 | TRBV28 | TGTGCCAGCAGCCGAGGGGGGACTAGCGGGAGGGCCGCGATCGTCAATGAGCAGTTCTTC | CASSRGGTSGRAAIVNEQFF
NA | NA | TRBJ2-5 | TRBV27 | TGTGCCAGCAGTTTAGTCGGGAAAAAAGAGACCCAGTACTTC | CASSLVGKKETQYF
few | NA | TRBJ2-7 | TRBV2 | TGTGCCAGCATAATGGACGCGAGGAGCTCCTACGAGCAGTACTTC | CASIMDARSSYEQYF
many | NA | TRBJ2-5 | TRBV30 | TGTGCCTGGAGACAGCAAGAGACCCAGTACTTC | CAWRQQETQYF
many | NA | TRBJ2-3 | TRBV7-2 | TGTGCCAGCAGCTTAGGGCTTGGCAGAGATACGCAGTATTTT | CASSLGLGRDTQYF
few | TRBD2 | TRBJ2-2 | TRBV4-1 | TGCGCCAGCATCCTTAGAACTAGCGGGCCCTCGAACACCGGGGAGCTGTTTTTT | CASILRTSGPSNTGELFF
once | NA | TRBJ1-5 | TRBV6-2/TRBV6-3 | TGTGCCAGCTCCGAGGTTTGGCAGCCCCAGCATTTT | CASSEVWQPQHF
few | TRBD2 | TRBJ2-3 | TRBV2 | TGTGCCACCAAGTTCTTAAGGACTAGCGAAGATACGCAGTATTTT | CATKFLRTSEDTQYF
many | NA | TRBJ1-1 | TRBV2 | TGTGCCAGCAGTGAAGAGCCCCTAGCCGCGGGCACTGAAGCTTTCTTT | CASSEEPLAAGTEAFF
many | NA | TRBJ2-3 | TRBV20-1 | TGCAGTGCCACCGGGACTACAGATACGCAGTATTTT | CSATGTTDTQYF
few | NA | TRBJ2-7 | TRBV28 | TGTGCCAGCAGTTTAGCCGGACAGCGCCACTACGAGCAGTACTTC | CASSLAGQRHYEQYF
NA | NA | TRBJ2-1 | TRBV13 | TGTGCCAGCAGCCCAACGCTACAGGGCTCCTACAATGAGCAGTTCTTC | CASSPTLQGSYNEQFF
many | TRBD2 | TRBJ2-3 | TRBV20-1 | TGCAGTGCTAGACACCAGGGAAGGACTAGCGGGAGGCCAGATACGCAGTATTTT | CSARHQGRTSGRPDTQYF
many | NA | TRBJ2-7 | TRBV5-6 | TGTGCCAGCCACTTCCTCAGTGGCGAGCAGTACTTC | CASHFLSGEQYF
NA | NA | TRBJ1-1 | TRBV4-2 | TGTGCCAGCAGCCAAGATTGGCGGGGCTCGGGCACTGAAGCTTTCTTT | CASSQDWRGSGTEAFF
few | NA | TRBJ1-5 | TRBV6-1 | TGTGCCAGCACCAGCCCACTTCAGCCCCAGCATTTT | CASTSPLQPQHF
many | NA | TRBJ2-5 | TRBV11-3 | TGTGCCAGCAGCTTAGTGGTGGCGGGGACCCAGTACTTC | CASSLVVAGTQYF
many | TRBD1 | TRBJ2-5 | TRBV11-2 | TGTGCCAGCAGCCACCGGGACAGCCACGAGACCCAGTACTTC | CASSHRDSHETQYF
few | TRBD2 | TRBJ2-1 | TRBV19 | TGTGCCAGTAGTATAGCGGGAGGCCCCCTCTACAATGAGCAGTTCTTC | CASSIAGGPLYNEQFF
NA | NA | TRBJ1-1 | TRBV29-1 | TGCAGCGCCCCCAGGACCAAACCCCCCTGGGCTTTCTTT | CSAPRTKPPWAFF
many | NA | TRBJ2-5 | TRBV20-1 | TGCAGTGCAAGAGGTGACGGGCGAGAGACCCAGTACTTC | CSARGDGRETQYF
many | NA | TRBJ1-3 | TRBV12-3/TRBV12-4 | TGTGCCAGCAGGTTCCTCTCTGGAAACACCATATATTTT | CASRFLSGNTIYF
many | TRBD2 | TRBJ2-7 | TRBV28 | TGTGCCAGCAGCCCCGGGACTACCGGCTCCTACGAGCAGTACTTC | CASSPGTTGSYEQYF
NA | NA | TRBJ2-7 | TRBV2 | TGTGCCAGCAGTGAAGGGACATACCCCTACGAGCAGTACTTC | CASSEGTYPYEQYF
NA | NA | TRBJ1-1 | TRBV4-1 | TGCGCCAGCAGCCAAGATTCAACAGAGGACACTGAAGCTTTCTTT | CASSQDSTEDTEAFF
few | NA | TRBJ1-2 | TRBV30 | TGTGCCTGGAAATTCAGAGCGGCCGGCTACACCTTC | CAWKFRAAGYTF
NA | NA | TRBJ1-2 | TRBV6-5 | TGTGCCAGCAGTTACTCGAACAGGGACAACTATGGCTACACCTTC | CASSYSNRDNYGYTF
NA | NA | TRBJ2-1 | TRBV27 | TGTGCCAGCAGTTTTCTAGATCCTTACAATGAGCAGTTCTTC | CASSFLDPYNEQFF
many | NA | TRBJ2-1 | TRBV20-1 | TGCAGTGCTAGCCTTCAATACAATGAGCAGTTCTTC | CSASLQYNEQFF
many | NA | TRBJ2-1 | TRBV24-1 | TGTGCCACCAGTGACACCGGCCAGGGACATTACAATGAGCAGTTCTTC | CATSDTGQGHYNEQFF
few | NA | TRBJ2-3 | TRBV6-1 | TGTGCCACCGGGCCGGGGAGCACAGATACGCAGTATTTT | CATGPGSTDTQYF
NA | NA | TRBJ1-4 | TRBV4-1 | TGCGCCAGCAGCCAAGATGCCAGCGACGAAAAACTGTTTTTT | CASSQDASDEKLFF
many | NA | TRBJ2-4 | TRBV7-9 | TGTGCCAGCAGTGATCAGGGGGGGCTAGCCAAAAACATTCAGTACTTC | CASSDQGGLAKNIQYF